The 30 T cell receptor beta chains reported below all come from one sample, sequenced in a study of metastatic and nonmetastatic thyroid tumors. TCRdb re-processed the PCR reads through MiXCR. The sample yields about 70,000 clones, 18% seen once. None of the patients had undergone any treatment ahead of thyroid surgery. The material sequenced was blood. The receptors were gathered from a female donor with papillary thyroid cancer or a benign thyroid nodule (not recorded which). Some clones in this sample may be carry-over from other donors' samples.

This chain connects TRBV30 to TRBJ1-5; possible D gene TRBD1, 5 bases. The V and J ends lost 5 bases and 5 bases respectively, with 7 bases between them. This CDR3 is 11 amino acids long. Germline CDR1 and CDR2: GTSNPN and SVGIG (reference sequence). The CDR3 reads CAWGGDQPQHF. The CDR3 DNA follows: TGTGCCTGGGGGGGGGATCAGCCCCAGCATTTT.

The chain is built from TRBV6-1 and TRBJ1-1; D gene unclear. CDR3 length: 12 amino acids. Trimming pared 3 bases from V and 9 bases from J, leaving 11 bases between. Germline V lookup: CDR1 MNHNS, CDR2 SASEGT. CDR3 in amino acids: CASSDSGFKAFF. As DNA, the CDR3 is TGTGCCAGCAGTGATTCGGGGTTCAAAGCTTTCTTT.

The chain carries TRBV20-1 and TRBJ1-6; D perhaps matches TRBD1 (6 bases). This CDR3 spans 14 amino acids. CDR1 and CDR2 (germline): DFQATT, SNEGSKA (reference sequence). V was shortened by 0 bases and J by 10 bases, with 13 bases between the two germline ends. CDR3 amino acids: CSAREATGISPLHF. The CDR3 DNA reads TGCAGTGCTAGAGAGGCAACAGGGATCTCACCCCTCCACTTT.

This clone was seen repeatedly, ten times or more. The CDR3 protein is CASSLTATGYQETQYF. The CDR3 DNA is TGTGCCAGCAGTTTGACAGCAACAGGGTACCAAGAGACCCAGTACTTC. The rearrangement joins TRBV28 to TRBJ2-5, with D possibly TRBD1 on 6 matching bases. V lost 3 bases and J lost 0, with 14 bases in between. In germline, CDR1 is MDHEN, CDR2 SYDVKM. This CDR3 has 16 amino acids.

This clone was seen many times. This chain connects TRBV6-1 to TRBJ2-1; D is uncertain. Germline CDR1 MNHNS, CDR2 SASEGT. V was clipped by 6 bases and J by 3 bases, with 15 bases between them. The CDR3 is made up of 15 amino acids. The chain's CDR3 is CASSSLAVSYNEQFF. The CDR3 DNA follows: TGTGCCAGCAGCTCCTTAGCAGTTAGCTACAATGAGCAGTTCTTC.

The sample holds many counts of this clone. The genes are TRBV3-1 and TRBJ2-1; 12 bases are a match to TRBD2. CDR1 is LGHDT, CDR2 YNNKEL, per germline (reference sequence). The ends lost 1 base at V and 9 bases at J; junction bases unmatched: 1. The CDR3 length is 14 residues. The CDR3 coding sequence is TGTGCCAGCAGCCAAGCTAGCGGGAGGGGTGAGCAGTTCTTC. Encoded protein: CASSQASGRGEQFF.

This clone was seen repeatedly, ten times or more. The genes are TRBV6-6 and TRBJ1-1; D remains ambiguous. The germline CDR1 and CDR2 sequences are MNHNY and SVGAGI (reference sequence). Trimming took off 0 bases at V and 2 bases at J, with 7 bases between the two ends. The CDR3 runs 14 residues. DNA for the CDR3: TGTGCCAGCAGTTACTCGACGGAAAACACTGAAGCTTTCTTT. Its translation: CASSYSTENTEAFF.

This clone was counted at least ten times. The chain carries TRBV9 and TRBJ2-7; 10 bases agree with TRBD1. The V gene's germline CDR1 is SGDLS and CDR2 YYNGEE. The CDR3 sequence is 16 residues long. J was trimmed by 5 bases and V by 4 bases; bases with no gene match: 12. The CDR3 is CASSPTYGTGVHEQYF. The CDR3 region has the DNA TGTGCCAGCAGCCCTACCTACGGGACAGGGGTCCACGAGCAGTACTTC. The full variable domain, its missing parts supplied by reference TRBV9 and TRBJ2-7, is DSGVTQTPKHLITATGQRVTLRCSPRSGDLSVYWYQQSLDQGLQFLIQYYNGEERAKGNILERFSAQQFPDLHSELNLSSLELGDSALYFCASSPTYGTGVHEQYFGPGTRLTVT.

A few counts support this clone. The chain links TRBV6-2 or TRBV6-3 to TRBJ2-1; 14 nucleotides match TRBD2. The germline CDR1 and CDR2 sequences are MNHEY and SVGEGT. CDR3 length: 15 amino acids. V lost 8 bases and J lost 5; bases outside the gene matches: 5. This chain's CDR3 is CASGLGLAGDNEQFF. The CDR3 coding sequence is TGTGCCAGCGGACTGGGACTAGCGGGGGACAATGAGCAGTTCTTC.

This clone was detected ten times or more. The chain links TRBV7-9 to TRBJ2-5; the D gene is possibly TRBD2 (6 bases). The CDR3 totals 13 residues. Germline V CDR1 and CDR2: SEHNR, FQNEAQ (reference sequence). V was cut by 5 bases and J by 5 bases, with 12 bases left in between. CDR3 nucleotides: TGTGCCAGCAGCCCTCGGGACTTTGAGACCCAGTACTTC. This encodes CASSPRDFETQYF.

V usage is TRBV30 and J usage is TRBJ1-2; 10 bases fit TRBD1. The germline V gene has CDR1 GTSNPN and CDR2 SVGIG (reference sequence). Trimming removed 4 bases from V and 7 bases from J; junction bases left unmatched: 6. This CDR3 is built from 13 residues. This chain's CDR3 is CAWIVRTGGGYTF. DNA for the CDR3: TGTGCCTGGATAGTAAGGACAGGGGGTGGCTACACCTTC.

This clone was observed a single time. V usage is TRBV3-1 and J usage is TRBJ2-7, with 12 bases that match TRBD2. The trim removed 3 bases at V and 4 bases at J, leaving 4 bases unmatched. CDR3 size: 15 residues. Germline-derived CDR1 and CDR2 are LGHDT and YNNKEL (reference sequence). CDR3 sequence (DNA): TGTGCCAGCAGCCATAGACTAGCGGGAGTGTACGAGCAGTACTTC. Translated: CASSHRLAGVYEQYF.

This clone was seen repeatedly, ten times or more. J is TRBJ2-4 and V is TRBV29-1, with 7 bases fitting TRBD2. With V trimmed by 3 bases and J by 9 bases, 2 bases remained unmatched. Germline V CDR1 and CDR2: SQVTM, ANQGSEA. CDR3 length: 11 residues. The CDR3 region has the DNA TGCAGCGTTGAGGGGGAGGGCATTCAGTACTTC. As protein: CSVEGEGIQYF.

This clone was seen many times. This chain joins TRBV7-3 and TRBJ2-5, with D perhaps matching TRBD2 (5 bases). With 1 base removed from V and 5 bases from J, the gap between germline ends came to 14 bases. The V gene's germline CDR1 is SGHTA and CDR2 FQGTGA. This CDR3 is built from 15 residues. In DNA form, the CDR3 reads TGTGCCAGCAGCTTAAACGCTCGTGTAGCGGAGACCCAGTACTTC. Its translation is CASSLNARVAETQYF. The complete variable domain, with remaining parts taken from reference TRBV7-3 and TRBJ2-5, reads GAGVSQTPSNKVTEKGKYVELRCDPISGHTALYWYRQSLGQGPEFLIYFQGTGAADDSGLPNDRFFAVRPEGSVSTLKIQRTERGDSAVYLCASSLNARVAETQYFGPGTRLLVL.

The sample holds a few counts of this clone. A much larger clone is a single base away; this may be a read error. The chain employs TRBV19 and TRBJ2-3; 7 bases fit TRBD1. The germline V gene has CDR1 LNHDA and CDR2 SQIVND (reference sequence). This CDR3 has 15 amino acids. V was pared by 2 bases and J by 1 base, with 3 bases of the junction left unmatched. CDR3 amino acids: CASSIITGGTDTQYF. CDR3 coding DNA: TGTGCCAGTAGTATAATCACAGGGGGCACAGATACGCAGTATTTT. The variable domain in full, with the rest retrieved from reference TRBV19 and TRBJ2-3, is DGGITQSPKYLFRKEGQNVTLSCEQNLNHDAMYWYRQDPGQGLRLIYYSQIVNDFQKGDIAEGYSVSREKKESFPLTVTSAQKNPTAFYLCASSIITGGTDTQYFGPGTRLTVL.

V gene TRBV5-1 combines with J gene TRBJ1-5; D possibly corresponds to TRBD1 (5 bases). The V gene's germline CDR1 is SGHRS and CDR2 YFSETQ. The CDR3 loop spans 13 amino acids. V dropped 0 bases and J dropped 9 bases, with 10 bases sitting between them. CDR3 amino acids: CASSLDAGGPQHF. The CDR3 bases are TGCGCCAGCAGCTTGGACGCGGGGGGGCCCCAGCATTTT.

The genes are TRBV6-1 and TRBJ1-2; 9 bases agree with TRBD1. This CDR3 is 15 amino acids long. J lost 2 bases, V lost 5 bases, and 6 bases had no gene match. Germline assignment: CDR1 MNHNS and CDR2 SASEGT. The CDR3 DNA reads as TGTGCCAGCAGTAAACCGGGACAGGGAAACTATGGCTACACCTTC. It encodes CASSKPGQGNYGYTF.

Only a few counts were recorded for this clone. A much bigger clone sits one base away, suggesting this may be a read error. Additional DNA sequences in this sample encode the identical CDR3. The chain links TRBV20-1 to TRBJ2-3, with 9 bases matching TRBD2. CDR1 and CDR2 from the germline V gene are DFQATT and SNEGSKA (reference sequence). V gave up 7 bases and J gave up 1 base; unmatched junction bases: 3. The CDR3 is made up of 13 amino acids. CDR3 residues: CSEIAGGTDTQYF. For the CDR3, the DNA is TGCAGTGAGATAGCGGGGGGCACAGATACGCAGTATTTT.

This clone occurred many times. This chain connects TRBV15 to TRBJ1-5; D ambiguous. The CDR3 runs to 13 residues. Trimming stripped 1 base from V and 6 bases from J, with 7 bases between. In germline, CDR1 is LNHNV, CDR2 YYDKDF (reference sequence). This chain's CDR3 is CATSRGTSQPQHF. As DNA, the CDR3 is TGTGCCACCAGCAGAGGTACGTCTCAGCCCCAGCATTTT.

This clone was seen repeatedly, ten times or more. The chain recombines TRBV14 with TRBJ1-6, with D tentatively TRBD1 (5 bases). Deletions cut 2 bases from V and 7 bases from J, with 15 bases between. CDR3 length equals 16 residues. Germline CDR1 reads SGHDN; CDR2 reads FVKESK. CDR3 sequence reads: CASSQLAGTWNSPLHF. CDR3 in DNA: TGTGCCAGCAGCCAACTGGCCGGGACTTGGAATTCACCCCTCCACTTT.

This clone was found many times. This chain joins TRBV27 and TRBJ1-2; tentatively, D is TRBD1 (6 bases). The V gene's germline CDR1 is MNHEY and CDR2 SMNVEV (reference sequence). The V end was cut by 3 bases, the J end by 3 bases, with 11 bases between. CDR3 length: 14 residues. The CDR3 DNA sequence: TGTGCCAGCAGTTTTAGGGAGGGGGACTATGGCTACACCTTC. Amino acids: CASSFREGDYGYTF.

This clone was recorded once. This chain joins TRBV5-4 and TRBJ2-2, with TRBD2 matching 7 bases. Germline V gene sequence: CDR1 SGHNT, CDR2 YYREEE (reference sequence). The junction had 8 bases not matched to a gene; V was cut back by 2 bases and J by 1 base. The CDR3 has 17 residues. CDR3 protein: CASSFNRGGGNTGELFF. CDR3 nucleotide sequence: TGTGCCAGCAGCTTCAATAGGGGCGGGGGGAACACCGGGGAGCTGTTTTTT.

This clone has at least ten counts. The rearrangement joins TRBV6-1 to TRBJ2-7; 8 bases are shared with TRBD1. J was trimmed by 3 bases and V by 1 base; bases with no gene match: 8. The CDR3 is made up of 16 amino acids. Looked up from germline, CDR1 is MNHNS and CDR2 is SASEGT. CDR3 residues: CASSEGGTGRDYEQYF. CDR3 DNA sequence: TGTGCCAGCAGTGAAGGGGGGACAGGACGAGACTACGAGCAGTACTTC.

In this sample, this clone turned up many times. CDR3 nucleotide sequence: TGTGCCAGCAGTGAAGTCAGCGACAGCTCCTACAATGAGCAGTTCTTC. It specifies CASSEVSDSSYNEQFF. This sequence joins TRBV6-1 and TRBJ2-1, with a possible D match to TRBD1 (5 bases). The CDR3 is 16 amino acids. The germline gives CDR1 MNHNS, CDR2 SASEGT. The V and J ends lost 1 base and 0 bases respectively, with 10 bases between them.

J is TRBJ1-3 and V is TRBV6-1, with TRBD1 matching 8 bases. This CDR3 contains 15 residues. Germline-derived CDR1 and CDR2 are MNHNS and SASEGT. Unmatched junction bases numbered 8, after V lost 10 bases and J lost 0 bases. CDR3 sequence reads: CATTRQGNSGNTIYF. CDR3 bases: TGTGCCACCACGCGACAGGGGAACTCTGGAAACACCATATATTTT.

This clone was counted at least ten times. The chain has TRBV3-1 and TRBJ1-3; the D gene is possibly TRBD1 (6 bases). Germline V lookup: CDR1 LGHDT, CDR2 YNNKEL (reference sequence). V was shortened by 1 base and J by 4 bases, with 11 bases between the two germline ends. The CDR3 length is 15 residues. The DNA for the CDR3 is TGTGCCAGCAGCCAAGGAGGGGGGGGAGGAAACACCATATATTTT. Protein sequence: CASSQGGGGGNTIYF. The full variable domain, rest sourced from reference TRBV3-1 and TRBJ1-3, is DTAVSQTPKYLVTQMGNDKSIKCEQNLGHDTMYWYKQDSKKFLKIMFSYNNKELIINETVPNRFSPKSPDKAHLNLHINSLELGDSAVYFCASSQGGGGGNTIYFGEGSWLTVV.

This clone came up many times. V gene TRBV12-3 or TRBV12-4 combines with J gene TRBJ2-7, with D tentatively TRBD2 (5 bases). The CDR3 spans 14 residues. Trimming took off 1 base at V and 3 bases at J, with 10 bases between the two ends. The CDR3, as DNA: TGTGCCAGCAGTTTAGGTACTAGTAGCTACGAGCAGTACTTC. Encoded protein: CASSLGTSSYEQYF.

This clone was detected only a few times. The rearrangement joins TRBV6-2 or TRBV6-3 to TRBJ2-7; D is unresolved. Germline lookup yields CDR1 MNHEY and CDR2 SVGEGT. This CDR3 region has 13 residues. Trimming removed 2 bases from V and 4 bases from J, with 9 bases in between. CDR3 bases: TGTGCCAGCAGTTACGAGAGCCAGTACGAGCAGTACTTC. It encodes CASSYESQYEQYF.

This clone was detected many times. The chain combines TRBV2 with TRBJ1-1; no clear D. The CDR3 is 10 residues long. Germline values: CDR1 SNHLY, CDR2 FYNNEI. Trimming removed 8 bases at V and 5 bases at J, with 6 bases between. The CDR3 DNA is TGTGCCAGCTCTGGTACTGAAGCTTTCTTT. It is translated as CASSGTEAFF.

The chain has TRBV7-2 and TRBJ1-1; perhaps TRBD1 as D (5 bases). V was trimmed by 4 bases and J by 7 bases, leaving 16 bases between them. The germline gives CDR1 SGHTA, CDR2 FQGNSA. This CDR3 contains 14 residues. The CDR3 nucleotides are TGTGCCAGCAGCTCCCCTCCCCCGGGGGATGAAGCTTTCTTT. Its translation is CASSSPPPGDEAFF.